The sequence of this T cell receptor (beta chain) was determined in a study of blood T cells in healthy people across ages. General study findings and limits: Comparison with aged donors showed that long-lived donors had more naive CD4+ cells and higher diversity.

As concerns this clonotype: Its specificity is unknown.

Collection of around 10 milliliters of peripheral blood was performed for each donor. PCR was performed a second time for 7 to 11 cycles using a sample-barcoded 5' primer and a J-beta primer mix. Each CDR3 protein gets one entry after TCRdb re-called the 5' RACE reads with MiXCR. The sample gives 2 million or so distinct CDR3 sequences, about 49% of which show up once; 2% to 2.5% is in the top ten. Sequenced sample: blood. The sequence was collected from a woman aged 40 to 55 in good health.

CDR3: CAISGVSATYNEQFF. CDR3 DNA: TGTGCCATCAGTGGGGTTTCAGCGACCTACAATGAGCAGTTCTTC. This rearrangement joins TRBV10-3 to TRBJ2-1; D gene ambiguous. V lost 4 bases and J lost 2, with 12 bases in between. Germline assignment: CDR1 ENHRY and CDR2 SYGVKD. The CDR3 extends over 15 amino acids.